Presented here are 14 T cell receptor beta chains from one specimen sequenced in a study of blood T cell repertoires in COVID-19. The assay was immunoSEQ multiplex PCR, and TCRdb's table has in-frame clones only and misses some. The table lists about 160,000 clones, 70% to 90% of them singletons. The sample taken for sequencing was peripheral blood. All receptors come from a man aged 35 to 55 with acute or convalescent COVID-19.

The chain recombines TRBV5-6 with TRBJ2-6; D is uncertain. CDR1 and CDR2 from the germline V gene are SGHDT and YYEEEE. The V and J ends lost 4 bases and 2 bases respectively, with 10 bases between them. This CDR3 spans 15 amino acids. CDR3 residues: CASSTRSTGANVLTF. CDR3 nucleotides: TGTGCCAGCAGCACCCGGTCAACTGGGGCCAACGTCCTGACTTTC.

J is TRBJ2-3 and V is TRBV3-1 (or the pseudogene TRBV3-2), with 12 bases lining up with TRBD2. CDR1 and CDR2 from the germline V gene are LGHDT and YNNKEL (reference sequence). V was clipped by 0 bases and J by 9 bases; unmatched bases: 1. This CDR3 comprises 14 residues. The CDR3 DNA follows: TGTGCCAGCAGCCAAGAGGGACTAGCGGGCACGCAGTATTTT. It specifies CASSQEGLAGTQYF.

The chain carries TRBV11-2 and TRBJ2-7, with 7 bases fitting TRBD2. Trimming removed 1 base from V and 2 bases from J; junction bases left unmatched: 2. The CDR3 sequence is 14 residues long. Germline V gene lookup returns CDR1 SGHAT and CDR2 FQNNGV. The CDR3 DNA reads as TGTGCCAGCAGCTTAGGCCGGGGGGCCTACGAGCAGTACTTC. Translated: CASSLGRGAYEQYF.

The rearrangement links TRBV5-1 to TRBJ1-1, with D unresolved. Trimming took off 4 bases at V and 7 bases at J, with 17 bases between the two ends. From germline, CDR1 is SGHRS and CDR2 YFSETQ. The CDR3 length is 14 residues. Here the CDR3 reads CASSLVTPGFEAFF. As DNA, the CDR3 is TGCGCCAGCAGCCTCGTGACACCTGGTTTTGAAGCTTTCTTT.

This chain links TRBV7-3 with TRBJ2-7, with D perhaps TRBD2 (6 bases). The germline CDR1 and CDR2 sequences are SGHTA and FQGTGA. CDR3 length: 13 amino acids. V was trimmed by 2 bases and J by 5 bases, leaving 10 bases between them. DNA for the CDR3: TGTGCCAGCAGCTTATCAGGCGGGGACGAGCAGTACTTC. Amino acid sequence: CASSLSGGDEQYF.

The chain is built from TRBV11-2 and TRBJ2-7; D ambiguous. Germline CDR1 is SGHAT and CDR2 is FQNNGV. V lost 1 base and J 2 bases, leaving 6 bases between the germline ends. The CDR3 extends over 13 amino acids. CDR3 amino acids: CASSLGSTYEQYF. Written as DNA, the CDR3 is TGTGCCAGCAGCTTAGGCAGTACCTACGAGCAGTACTTC.

This clone occurred once. The J gene is TRBJ2-7, the V gene TRBV9; TRBD2 matches at 12 bases. The ends lost 0 bases at V and 3 bases at J; junction bases unmatched: 4. The length of the CDR3 is 16 residues. Germline V gene data show CDR1 as SGDLS and CDR2 as YYNGEE. The CDR3 DNA reads as TGTGCCAGCAGCGTAGGGACTAGCGGGGACTACTACGAGCAGTACTTC. It translates to CASSVGTSGDYYEQYF.

This chain links TRBV30 with TRBJ1-6; tentative D call: TRBD1 (5 bases). The CDR3 is 14 amino acids. Germline V gene sequence: CDR1 GTSNPN, CDR2 SVGIG (reference sequence). Deletions cut 6 bases from V and 2 bases from J, with 11 bases between. CDR3 nucleotides: TGTGCCTGCAGGGTTCCCGCCTATAATTCACCCCTCCACTTT. Protein product: CACRVPAYNSPLHF.

The chain combines TRBV5-1 with TRBJ2-2; TRBD1 might be the D (6 bases). CDR1 SGHRS and CDR2 YFSETQ come from the germline V gene. CDR3 size: 15 residues. V was trimmed by 4 bases and J by 0 bases, leaving 10 bases between them. CDR3 sequence: CASSGRTANTGELFF. DNA for the CDR3: TGCGCCAGCAGCGGCCGGACAGCGAACACCGGGGAGCTGTTTTTT.

Only a few counts were recorded for this clone. This rearrangement joins TRBV12-3 or TRBV12-4 to TRBJ1-1; D is ambiguous. This CDR3 spans 13 amino acids. With 7 bases removed from V and 5 bases from J, the gap between germline ends came to 14 bases. CDR3 region: CASKTYSGTEAFF. The CDR3 coding sequence is TGTGCCAGCAAGACGTATTCGGGGACTGAAGCTTTCTTT.

The gene calls are TRBV4-2 and TRBJ2-5; 7 nucleotides agree with TRBD2. V dropped 0 bases and J dropped 5; count of bases not matched to a gene: 6. The CDR3 has 15 residues. Germline V gene lookup returns CDR1 LGHNA and CDR2 YNFKEQ. The CDR3 spells CASSQDWGGVETQYF. CDR3 bases: TGTGCCAGCAGCCAAGATTGGGGGGGAGTGGAGACCCAGTACTTC.

This clone was seen a single time. This chain joins TRBV10-3 and TRBJ2-2; 7 bases line up with TRBD1. CDR1 is ENHRY and CDR2 is SYGVKD in the germline V gene. The CDR3 is 18 amino acids. Losses at the gene ends were 3 bases for V and 6 bases for J; bases not matched to a gene: 16. The CDR3 DNA reads TGTGCCATCAGTGAACGCCTTATATCCGGGACAGTACCCGGGGAGCTGTTTTTT. This gives the protein CAISERLISGTVPGELFF.

J is TRBJ1-3 and V is TRBV18, with a possible D match to TRBD1 (5 bases). Trimming pared 6 bases from V and 0 bases from J, leaving 12 bases between. Germline-derived CDR1 and CDR2 are KGHSH and LQKENI. The CDR3 length is 15 residues. CDR3 DNA sequence: TGTGCCAGCTCGGGGCAGTCAGCCTCTGGAAACACCATATATTTT. It yields the protein CASSGQSASGNTIYF.

Only a few counts were recorded for this clone. The chain joins TRBV4-1 to TRBJ2-1, with TRBD2 as a possible D gene (6 bases). The length of the CDR3 is 12 residues. Deletions cut 1 base from V and 14 bases from J, with 12 bases between. Per germline, CDR1 MGHRA and CDR2 YSYEKL. The CDR3 DNA reads TGCGCCAGCAGCCAAGGACTAGTTGCGGAGTTCTTC. This codes for CASSQGLVAEFF.